This T cell receptor beta chain derives from a study of cytomegalovirus exposure and HLA in healthy donors. The overall study: Early release data held 75 million to 100 million unique TCRs from HLA-typed donors.

The PCR employed 60 Vbeta primers together with 13 Jbeta primers. Assay used: immunoSEQ multiplex PCR; TCRdb lists only in-frame clones, some missing. The sample shows around 150,000 clones, about 80% of them seen only once. Per the germline V gene, CDR1 is SGDLS and CDR2 is YYNGEE. This CDR3 region has 15 residues. V was shortened by 3 bases and J by 0 bases, with 10 bases between the two germline ends. This clone came up once. Sequenced input: PBMCs. The chain carries TRBV9 and TRBJ1-3; D is undetermined. This sequence originates from a young man in good health and CMV-seropositive. CDR3 amino acids: CASSAAGFSGNTIYF. The CDR3 nucleotides read TGTGCCAGCAGCGCCGCCGGTTTCTCTGGAAACACCATATATTTT.